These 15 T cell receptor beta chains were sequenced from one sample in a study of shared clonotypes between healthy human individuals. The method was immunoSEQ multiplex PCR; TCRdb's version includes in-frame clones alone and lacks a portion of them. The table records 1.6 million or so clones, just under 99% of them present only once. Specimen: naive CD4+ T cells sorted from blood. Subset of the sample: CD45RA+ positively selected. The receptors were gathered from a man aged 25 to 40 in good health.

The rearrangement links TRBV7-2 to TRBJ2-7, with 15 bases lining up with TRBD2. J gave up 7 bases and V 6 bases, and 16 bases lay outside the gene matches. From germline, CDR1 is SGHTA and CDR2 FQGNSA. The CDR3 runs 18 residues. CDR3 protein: CASSRAGTSGRYVWEQYF. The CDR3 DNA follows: TGTGCCAGCAGTCGCGCCGGGACTAGCGGGAGGTACGTCTGGGAGCAGTACTTC.

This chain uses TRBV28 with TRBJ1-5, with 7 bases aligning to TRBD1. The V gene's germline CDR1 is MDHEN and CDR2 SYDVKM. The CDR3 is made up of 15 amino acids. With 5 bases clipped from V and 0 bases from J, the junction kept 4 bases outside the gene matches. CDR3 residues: CASSPTGYSNQPQHF. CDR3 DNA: TGTGCCAGCAGTCCGACAGGGTATAGCAATCAGCCCCAGCATTTT.

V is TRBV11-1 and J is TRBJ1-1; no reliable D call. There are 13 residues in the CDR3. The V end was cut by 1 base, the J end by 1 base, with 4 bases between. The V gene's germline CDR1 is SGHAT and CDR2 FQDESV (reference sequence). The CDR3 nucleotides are TGTGCCAGCAGCTTAGATAGGAACACTGAAGCTTTCTTT. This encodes CASSLDRNTEAFF.

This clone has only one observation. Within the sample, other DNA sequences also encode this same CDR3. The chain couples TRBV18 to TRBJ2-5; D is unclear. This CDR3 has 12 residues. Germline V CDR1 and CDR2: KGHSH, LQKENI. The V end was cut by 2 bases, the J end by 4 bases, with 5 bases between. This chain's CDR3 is CASSPRGETQYF. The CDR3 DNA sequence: TGTGCCAGCTCACCAAGAGGAGAGACCCAGTACTTC.

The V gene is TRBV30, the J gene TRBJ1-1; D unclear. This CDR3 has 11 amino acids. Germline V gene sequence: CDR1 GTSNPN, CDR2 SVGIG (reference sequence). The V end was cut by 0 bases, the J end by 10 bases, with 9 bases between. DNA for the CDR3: TGTGCCTGGAGTGTAGGCAGCGGAGCTTTCTTT. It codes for CAWSVGSGAFF. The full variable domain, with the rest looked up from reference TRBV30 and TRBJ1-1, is SQTIHQWPATLVQPVGSPLSLECTVEGTSNPNLYWYRQAAGRGLQLLFYSVGIGQISSEVPQNLSASRPQDRQFILSSKKLLLSDSGFYLCAWSVGSGAFFGQGTRLTVV.

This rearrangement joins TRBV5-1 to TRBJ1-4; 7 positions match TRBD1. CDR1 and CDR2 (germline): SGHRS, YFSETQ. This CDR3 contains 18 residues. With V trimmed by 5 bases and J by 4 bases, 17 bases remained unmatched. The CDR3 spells CASSVGNTPGQINEKLFF. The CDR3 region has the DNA TGCGCCAGCAGTGTGGGGAACACACCGGGACAGATTAATGAAAAACTGTTTTTT.

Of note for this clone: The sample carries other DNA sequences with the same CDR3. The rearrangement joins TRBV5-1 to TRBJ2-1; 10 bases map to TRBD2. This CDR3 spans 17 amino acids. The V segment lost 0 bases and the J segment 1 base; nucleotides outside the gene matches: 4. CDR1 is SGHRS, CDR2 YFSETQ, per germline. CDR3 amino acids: CASSLVASGRSYNEQFF. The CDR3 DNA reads TGCGCCAGCAGCTTGGTCGCTAGCGGGAGATCCTACAATGAGCAGTTCTTC.

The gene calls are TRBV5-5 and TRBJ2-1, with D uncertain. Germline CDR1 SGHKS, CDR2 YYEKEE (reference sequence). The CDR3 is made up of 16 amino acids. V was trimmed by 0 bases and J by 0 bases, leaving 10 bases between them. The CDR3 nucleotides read TGTGCCAGCAGCTTGGATCCGATGGGCTCCTACAATGAGCAGTTCTTC. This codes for CASSLDPMGSYNEQFF.

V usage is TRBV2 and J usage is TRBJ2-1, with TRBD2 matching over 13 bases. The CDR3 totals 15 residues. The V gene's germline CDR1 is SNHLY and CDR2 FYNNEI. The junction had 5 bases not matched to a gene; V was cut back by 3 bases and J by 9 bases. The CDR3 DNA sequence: TGTGCCAGCAGTGACGGACTAGCGGGAGTGGGTGAGCAGTTCTTC. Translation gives CASSDGLAGVGEQFF.

The CDR3 coding sequence is TGTGCCACGGGGGACAATCAGCCCCAGCATTTT. It yields the protein CATGDNQPQHF. The chain is built from TRBV6-5 and TRBJ1-5; D perhaps matches TRBD1 (5 bases). Germline V gene lookup returns CDR1 MNHEY and CDR2 SVGAGI. The CDR3 has 11 residues. Between the trimmed V and J ends, which lost 10 bases and 3 bases, there was a span of 7 bases.

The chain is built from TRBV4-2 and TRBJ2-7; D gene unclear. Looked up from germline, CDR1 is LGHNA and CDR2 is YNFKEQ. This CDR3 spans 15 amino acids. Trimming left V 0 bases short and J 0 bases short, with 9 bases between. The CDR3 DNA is TGTGCCAGCAGCCAAGACCCAATATCCTCCTACGAGCAGTACTTC. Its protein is CASSQDPISSYEQYF.

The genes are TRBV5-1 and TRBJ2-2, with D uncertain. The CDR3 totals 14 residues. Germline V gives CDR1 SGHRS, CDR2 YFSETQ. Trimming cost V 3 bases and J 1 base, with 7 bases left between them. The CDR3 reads CASSSRMNTGELFF. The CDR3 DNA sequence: TGCGCCAGCAGCTCCAGAATGAACACCGGGGAGCTGTTTTTT.

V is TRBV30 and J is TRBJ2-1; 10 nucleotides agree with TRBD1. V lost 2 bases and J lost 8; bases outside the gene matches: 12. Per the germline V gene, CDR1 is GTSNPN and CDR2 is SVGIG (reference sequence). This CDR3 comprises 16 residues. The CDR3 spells CAWSFITGTGAHEQFF. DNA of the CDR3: TGTGCCTGGAGTTTCATCACCGGGACAGGGGCCCATGAGCAGTTCTTC.

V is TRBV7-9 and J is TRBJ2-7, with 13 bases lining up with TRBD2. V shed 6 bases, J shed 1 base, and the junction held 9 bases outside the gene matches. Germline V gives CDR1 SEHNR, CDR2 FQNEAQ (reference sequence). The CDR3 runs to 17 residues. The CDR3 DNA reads TGTGCCAGCAGGTCGGGACTAGCGGGAAGGGCGTCCTACGAGCAGTACTTC. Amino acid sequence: CASRSGLAGRASYEQYF.

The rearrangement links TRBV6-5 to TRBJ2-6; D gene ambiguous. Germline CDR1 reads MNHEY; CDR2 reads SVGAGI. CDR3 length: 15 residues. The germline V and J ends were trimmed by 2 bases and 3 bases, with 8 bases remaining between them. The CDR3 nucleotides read TGTGCCAGCAGTTACAGAACCAGTGGGGCCAACGTCCTGACTTTC. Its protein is CASSYRTSGANVLTF.